This is a list of T cell receptor beta chains from one sample in a study of identical twins. TCRdb passed the 5' RACE reads through MiXCR, listing each CDR3 protein once. Here the sample spans some 440,000 distinct CDR3 sequences, 20% to 25% being singletons. These data also featured in a second study, about T cells expressing NK-cell markers.

Sequencing was carried out using CD4+ T cells sorted from blood. These receptor sequences come from a woman younger than 30 in good health. Each CDR3 is given with its conserved first and last residue.

j_call,v_call,cdr3_aa
TRBJ2-7,TRBV20-1,CSAEGLAGGVYEQYF
TRBJ2-5,TRBV7-2,CASSRQRETQYF
TRBJ2-5,TRBV28,CASSRSGVNVQYF
TRBJ2-2,TRBV5-1,CASSRSGDTGELFF
TRBJ1-3,TRBV10-3,CAIGKRGGSSGNTIYF
TRBJ2-1,TRBV2,CASSERVGVRNNEQFF
TRBJ2-1,TRBV5-1,CASSLERGSAQFF
TRBJ2-7,TRBV5-1,CASSLGLGSFYEQYF
TRBJ2-7,TRBV20-1,CSAQDRGNYEQYF
TRBJ1-5,TRBV6-5,CASRKGNQPQHF
TRBJ1-5,TRBV10-2,CASRGQGREDQPQHF
TRBJ2-7,TRBV20-1,CSARETSYEQYF
TRBJ2-7,TRBV14,CASSQVTPWGSYEQYF
TRBJ1-2,TRBV3-1,CASQGPPDYGYTF
TRBJ2-2,TRBV12-3/TRBV12-4,CASSARRDRETGELFF
TRBJ2-7,TRBV6-1,CASSRGQSHEQYF